What follows is one TCR beta chain and its context. Antigen unknown. The data derive from a study of cytomegalovirus exposure and HLA in healthy donors. Study-wide findings and caveats: Previously analyzed data showed that most TCR beta V segments were productive at a frequency of about 87% or about 30%. More clonal expansion characterized HLA-associated TCR beta chains than equally common others in a later analysis. Rarity marked most TCR sequences, yet some public TCRs occurred in many donors. TCR beta chains numbering more than 150 were designated cytomegalovirus-associated.

The CDR3 spans 13 residues. The V gene's germline CDR1 is WSHSY and CDR2 SAAADI. V trimming: 8 bases; J trimming: 4 bases; junction bases outside the gene matches: 6. The PCR ran on 60 Vbeta and 13 Jbeta primers. TCRdb keeps only in-frame clones here, not all; method: immunoSEQ multiplex PCR. Counted here are fewer than 180,000 clones, 63% occurring once; the ten biggest clones make up around 7.1%. This sequence was found in a woman in her sixties in good health and CMV-seropositive. Sequencing input: PBMCs. The gene calls are TRBV10-2 and TRBJ1-1; 8 bases are shared with TRBD1. For the CDR3, the DNA is TGCGCCAGCGGACAGGGCCCCCGCACTGAAGCTTTCTTT. Protein: CASGQGPRTEAFF.